This TCR beta chain was profiled in a study of graft-versus-host responses after intestinal transplantation. Clones were read by immunoSEQ multiplex PCR, and TCRdb kept only the in-frame ones, dropping some. This table has 80,000 or so clones, approximately 90% appearing once. V gave up 0 bases and J gave up 10 bases, with 16 bases separating them. The V gene's germline CDR1 is MNHEY and CDR2 SVGAGI. The CDR3 has 16 residues. This TCR was sampled from a human patient who received an intestinal transplant, so some T cells may come from the graft donor. Sequences were derived from PBMCs, sampled 98 days after intestinal transplantation. This chain connects TRBV6-5 to TRBJ1-6, with D tentatively TRBD1 (5 bases). In DNA form, the CDR3 reads TGTGCCAGCAGTTACTCCGGAATAGTGGGGACCTCACCCCTCCACTTT. Its translation: CASSYSGIVGTSPLHF.